A single sample is the source of the 3 T cell receptor beta chains below, sequenced in a study of regulatory T cells in long-lasting Graves disease. According to the study, TCR beta libraries were built with iRepertoire HTBI primers and CDR3-region Arm-PCR. One entry per CDR3 protein, called by TCRdb with MiXCR from the multiplex PCR reads. This sample has 450,000 to 500,000 distinct CDR3 sequences, with under 20% found just once. Time point specified: newly diagnosed GD, antithyroid drugs for less than 3 months. Extracted RNA from PBMCs served as the source of the TCR library. This sample was shared with a second study, whose subject was T cells in Graves' hyperthyroidism and ophthalmopathy.

The sequencing here drew on peripheral blood mononuclear cells (PBMCs), taken at new diagnosis, from a patient treated with antithyroid drugs. These receptors originate from a man in his forties or fifties with Graves disease.

The CDR3 region is CASSIAQAYEQYF. Written as DNA, the CDR3 is TGTGCCAGTAGTATAGCCCAAGCCTACGAGCAGTACTTC. The J gene is TRBJ2-7, the V gene TRBV19; D remains ambiguous. Per the germline V gene, CDR1 is LNHDA and CDR2 is SQIVND (reference sequence). CDR3 size: 13 residues. The ends were cut back, 1 base at V and 2 bases at J, with 6 bases in the middle.

This clonotype has at least ten counts. This rearrangement joins TRBV28 to TRBJ2-5, with no clear D. Between the trimmed V and J ends, which lost 6 bases and 2 bases, there was a span of 13 bases. There are 14 residues in the CDR3. Germline loops: CDR1 MDHEN, CDR2 SYDVKM. CDR3 sequence: CASSLGRKQETQYF. As DNA, the CDR3 is TGTGCCAGCAGCCTCGGACGAAAACAAGAGACCCAGTACTTC.

The chain carries TRBV20-1 and TRBJ1-3; D is unresolved. CDR1 DFQATT and CDR2 SNEGSKA come from the germline V gene (reference sequence). The V end was cut by 0 bases, the J end by 0 bases, with 6 bases between. This CDR3 comprises 14 residues. CDR3 bases: TGCAGTGCTAGAGATCTCACCTCTGGAAACACCATATATTTT. Its translation: CSARDLTSGNTIYF.